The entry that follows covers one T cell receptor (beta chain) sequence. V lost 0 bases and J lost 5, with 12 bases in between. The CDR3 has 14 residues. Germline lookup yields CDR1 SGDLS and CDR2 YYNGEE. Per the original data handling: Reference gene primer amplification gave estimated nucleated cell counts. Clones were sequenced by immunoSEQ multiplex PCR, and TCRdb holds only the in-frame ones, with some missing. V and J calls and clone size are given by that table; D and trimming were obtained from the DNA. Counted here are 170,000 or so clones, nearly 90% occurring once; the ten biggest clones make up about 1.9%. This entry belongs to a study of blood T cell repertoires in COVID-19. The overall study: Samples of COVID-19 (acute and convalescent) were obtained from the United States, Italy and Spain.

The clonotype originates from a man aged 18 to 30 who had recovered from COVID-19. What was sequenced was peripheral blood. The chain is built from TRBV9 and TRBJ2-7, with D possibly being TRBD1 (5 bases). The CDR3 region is CASSVDPGADEQYF. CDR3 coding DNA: TGTGCCAGCAGCGTAGATCCTGGGGCCGACGAGCAGTACTTC.